The 28 T cell receptor beta chains given below trace back to one sample, sequenced in a study of blood T cell repertoires in COVID-19. Here immunoSEQ multiplex PCR was the method, and the copy in TCRdb shows in-frame clones only, minus some. The sample yields hundreds of thousands of clones, around 89% seen once. Sequences were obtained from peripheral blood. Receptors originate from a woman aged 25 to 39 with acute or convalescent COVID-19.

A word on this clone: Because the CDR3's place on the DNA is in doubt, the DNA is left out and the CDR3 is given as listed by TCRdb. The V and J genes are TRBV2 and TRBJ1-1. Inclusive of both ends, the CDR3 amounts to 16 amino acids. The V gene's germline CDR1 is SNHLY and CDR2 FYNNEI. The CDR3: CASILVLVRTSTEAFF.

DNA for the CDR3: TGTGCCAGCAGGGTACGGGGAGCCACCGGGGAGCTGTTTTTT. It is translated as CASRVRGATGELFF. The rearrangement joins TRBV27 to TRBJ2-2, with D possibly being TRBD2 (5 bases). There are 14 residues in the CDR3. The germline V gene encodes CDR1 MNHEY and CDR2 SMNVEV (reference sequence). V shed 6 bases and J shed 4 bases, with 12 bases lying between them.

The count of this clone is one. V and J are TRBV5-1 and TRBJ2-3; a weak D match, TRBD2 (6 bases). Germline V gives CDR1 SGHRS, CDR2 YFSETQ. Trimming pared 7 bases from V and 8 bases from J, leaving 20 bases between. There are 14 residues in the CDR3. The CDR3 bases are TGCGCCAGCGGCACCGAAAAACCGGGAGCTACGCAGTATTTT. As protein: CASGTEKPGATQYF.

The rearrangement uses TRBV7-3 and TRBJ2-5; D unresolved. The CDR3 is 13 amino acids. V was clipped by 10 bases and J by 0 bases, with 12 bases between them. Per the germline V gene, CDR1 is SGHTA and CDR2 is FQGTGA. The DNA for the CDR3 is TGTGCCACCTCAAAAAGCCACCAAGAGACCCAGTACTTC. It translates to CATSKSHQETQYF.

The gene calls are TRBV25-1 and TRBJ1-5; D remains ambiguous. Trimming pared 1 base from V and 3 bases from J, leaving 13 bases between. CDR1 MGHDK and CDR2 SYGVNS come from the germline V gene. The CDR3 has 16 residues. CDR3 DNA: TGTGCCAGCAGTGAATCGCGGGTGGAATCCAATCAGCCCCAGCATTTT. Translating it yields CASSESRVESNQPQHF.

V gene TRBV28 combines with J gene TRBJ2-3; 12 bases are a match to TRBD2. V shed 6 bases and J 6 bases; nucleotides not matched to a gene: 19. The germline gives CDR1 MDHEN, CDR2 SYDVKM. The CDR3 length is 19 residues. This chain's CDR3 is CASSLSIYLAGGPMDTQYF. CDR3 DNA sequence: TGTGCCAGCAGCCTCTCAATATATCTAGCGGGGGGGCCAATGGATACGCAGTATTTT.

The chain couples TRBV3-1 (or the pseudogene TRBV3-2) to TRBJ1-5; D call uncertain. The CDR3 has 14 amino acids. Germline values: CDR1 LGHDT, CDR2 YNNKEL (reference sequence). Trimming shortened V by 1 base and J by 3 bases, and 7 bases separated the two germline ends. The CDR3: CASSQGEYNQPQHF. CDR3 sequence (DNA): TGTGCCAGCAGCCAAGGGGAGTACAATCAGCCCCAGCATTTT.

This clone was detected once. This sequence joins TRBV27 and TRBJ2-7, with 11 bases fitting TRBD2. Trimming took 5 bases from V and 4 from J; bases not matched to a gene: 7. Germline assignment: CDR1 MNHEY and CDR2 SMNVEV (reference sequence). This CDR3 has 15 amino acids. The CDR3: CASSPYLAGGYEQYF. For the CDR3, the DNA is TGTGCCAGCAGTCCCTACCTAGCGGGGGGATACGAGCAGTACTTC.

V usage is TRBV5-1 and J usage is TRBJ2-4, with D uncertain. The CDR3 is 15 amino acids. Germline CDR1 SGHRS, CDR2 YFSETQ. V dropped 4 bases and J dropped 6 bases, with 17 bases sitting between them. The CDR3 DNA reads as TGCGCCAGCAGCCTCATGGGCACTTCTGGAAACATTCAGTACTTC. Translation: CASSLMGTSGNIQYF.

The V gene is TRBV9, the J gene TRBJ1-2; the match to TRBD1 covers 7 bases. This CDR3 is built from 15 residues. The J segment lost 5 bases and the V segment lost 4 bases, leaving 11 bases of the junction unmatched. Per germline, CDR1 SGDLS and CDR2 YYNGEE. The CDR3 nucleotides read TGTGCCAGCAGCACCCTTCCCGGGACAGAATATGGCTACACCTTC. It yields the protein CASSTLPGTEYGYTF.

This sequence joins TRBV4-1 and TRBJ2-3, with TRBD2 as a possible D gene (6 bases). The CDR3 covers 15 residues. V lost 4 bases, J lost 5 bases, and 16 bases lay in between. Germline values: CDR1 MGHRA, CDR2 YSYEKL. The CDR3 region is CASSLLERGGDTQYF. As DNA, the CDR3 is TGCGCCAGCAGCCTCCTTGAACGGGGAGGAGATACGCAGTATTTT.

The V gene is TRBV10-3, the J gene TRBJ2-2; 10 nucleotides agree with TRBD2. Looked up from germline, CDR1 is ENHRY and CDR2 is SYGVKD. Unmatched junction bases numbered 5, after V lost 10 bases and J lost 0 bases. CDR3 length equals 15 residues. The CDR3 is CATERGGTNTGELFF. The CDR3 nucleotides are TGTGCCACCGAGCGGGGGGGGACGAACACCGGGGAGCTGTTTTTT.

The chain uses TRBV5-5 and TRBJ1-5, with 7 bases aligning to TRBD1. Per germline, CDR1 SGHKS and CDR2 YYEKEE (reference sequence). This CDR3 region has 15 residues. Trimming took 0 bases from V and 3 from J; bases not matched to a gene: 3. DNA for the CDR3: TGTGCCAGCAGCTTGGGAGGGGGCCTCAATCAGCCCCAGCATTTT. The encoded protein is CASSLGGGLNQPQHF.

The rearrangement joins TRBV27 to TRBJ1-6; 8 positions agree with TRBD1. The germline V gene has CDR1 MNHEY and CDR2 SMNVEV (reference sequence). This CDR3 has 17 amino acids. Trimming removed 2 bases from V and 1 base from J; junction bases left unmatched: 4. The CDR3 region is CASSLGQGGSYNSPLHF. CDR3 in DNA: TGTGCCAGCAGTTTAGGACAGGGAGGTTCCTATAATTCACCCCTCCACTTT.

In its sample, this clone was seen a few times. The chain has TRBV6-5 and TRBJ1-5; weak D call: TRBD1 (5 bases). CDR1 and CDR2 (germline): MNHEY, SVGAGI. The CDR3 extends over 15 amino acids. V was shortened by 7 bases and J by 3 bases, with 16 bases between the two germline ends. The CDR3 DNA is TGTGCCAGCAATACCCAGGGCAGCCTCAATCAGCCCCAGCATTTT. Its protein is CASNTQGSLNQPQHF.

The chain employs TRBV19 and TRBJ2-3, with D possibly matching TRBD2 (7 bases). Germline CDR1 is LNHDA and CDR2 is SQIVND (reference sequence). Trimming stripped 4 bases from V and 1 base from J, with 12 bases between. CDR3 size: 15 residues. This CDR3 is CASSTEGGGTDTQYF. The CDR3, as DNA: TGTGCCAGTAGTACCGAAGGGGGGGGCACAGATACGCAGTATTTT.

The J gene is TRBJ2-5, the V gene TRBV7-3; D gene ambiguous. V dropped 2 bases and J dropped 0 bases, with 4 bases sitting between them. CDR3 size: 13 residues. Per germline, CDR1 SGHTA and CDR2 FQGTGA. The CDR3 nucleotides read TGTGCCAGCAGCTTATCAGACCAAGAGACCCAGTACTTC. This gives the protein CASSLSDQETQYF.

The chain links TRBV3-1 (or the pseudogene TRBV3-2) to TRBJ1-4; D is unclear. The CDR3 has 14 residues. Trimming cost V 4 bases and J 3 bases, with 9 bases left between them. Germline V gives CDR1 LGHDT, CDR2 YNNKEL (reference sequence). The CDR3 DNA reads as TGTGCCAGCAGCCGCCGTCAGTCTAATGAAAAACTGTTTTTT. Translation gives CASSRRQSNEKLFF.

The chain recombines TRBV27 with TRBJ2-7; 11 nucleotides agree with TRBD1. The V gene end was trimmed by 7 bases and the J gene end by 3 bases; junction bases not matched to a gene: 8. CDR1 and CDR2 (germline): MNHEY, SMNVEV (reference sequence). The CDR3 covers 15 residues. This chain's CDR3 is CASTPRTGGVYEQYF. DNA of the CDR3: TGTGCCAGCACCCCCCGGACAGGGGGCGTCTACGAGCAGTACTTC.

The J gene is TRBJ1-1, the V gene TRBV4-1; D ambiguous. Germline values: CDR1 MGHRA, CDR2 YSYEKL. V lost 0 bases and J lost 2, with 13 bases in between. This CDR3 is built from 16 residues. The CDR3 reads CASSQDVGEGNTEAFF. Written as DNA, the CDR3 is TGCGCCAGCAGCCAAGATGTGGGCGAAGGTAACACTGAAGCTTTCTTT.

V gene TRBV4-1 combines with J gene TRBJ2-2; D gene ambiguous. The CDR3 covers 17 residues. The V and J ends lost 1 base and 0 bases respectively, with 12 bases between them. Germline lookup yields CDR1 MGHRA and CDR2 YSYEKL. This CDR3 reads CASSQGVNPANTGELFF. DNA of the CDR3: TGCGCCAGCAGCCAAGGAGTAAACCCCGCGAACACCGGGGAGCTGTTTTTT.

This clone came up many times. This chain joins TRBV6-5 and TRBJ1-2; D uncertain. The CDR3 consists of 14 residues. CDR1 is MNHEY and CDR2 is SVGAGI in the germline V gene. Trimming removed 2 bases from V and 7 bases from J, with 14 bases in between. CDR3 residues: CASSYRGPSGGYTF. CDR3 coding DNA: TGTGCCAGCAGTTACCGCGGGCCAAGCGGTGGCTACACCTTC.

This chain joins TRBV27 and TRBJ1-1, with 8 bases that match TRBD1. V was clipped by 8 bases and J by 8 bases; unmatched bases: 4. This CDR3 is built from 11 residues. CDR1 and CDR2 from the germline V gene are MNHEY and SMNVEV (reference sequence). The chain's CDR3 is CASGQGIEAFF. The CDR3 nucleotides are TGTGCCAGCGGACAGGGAATAGAAGCTTTCTTT.

Only one count was recorded for this clone. This chain joins TRBV29-1 and TRBJ1-2, with 8 bases lining up with TRBD1. V was clipped by 6 bases and J by 4 bases; unmatched bases: 1. This CDR3 has 11 residues. Germline CDR1 is SQVTM and CDR2 is ANQGSEA. The chain's CDR3 is CSVTGVYGYTF. The CDR3 nucleotides read TGCAGCGTGACAGGGGTCTATGGCTACACCTTC.

The V and J genes are TRBV18 and TRBJ1-3, with D possibly TRBD1 on 5 matching bases. Germline values: CDR1 KGHSH, CDR2 LQKENI. This CDR3 has 13 amino acids. V lost 4 bases to trimming and J lost 6 bases, with 10 bases between them. The CDR3 reads CASSLGQQNTIYF. The CDR3, as DNA: TGTGCCAGCTCACTCGGACAACAAAACACCATATATTTT.

The chain recombines TRBV11-2 with TRBJ1-1, with TRBD1 identical over 7 bases. V lost 5 bases and J lost 7; bases outside the gene matches: 10. There are 14 residues in the CDR3. Germline V gene lookup returns CDR1 SGHAT and CDR2 FQNNGV. The CDR3 DNA is TGTGCCAGCAGCGGGTTTGTCAGGGACAGTGAAGCTTTCTTT. It yields the protein CASSGFVRDSEAFF.

The chain has TRBV5-1 and TRBJ2-5; 9 bases agree with TRBD2. V dropped 4 bases and J dropped 1; count of bases not matched to a gene: 8. This CDR3 comprises 16 residues. Germline CDR1 and CDR2: SGHRS and YFSETQ. The CDR3 bases are TGCGCCAGCAGCCCCTTCCAACTAGCGGGCCAAGAGACCCAGTACTTC. Its translation: CASSPFQLAGQETQYF.

The V call is TRBV27, the J call TRBJ2-1, with 7 bases identical to TRBD1. There are 14 residues in the CDR3. V trimming: 5 bases; J trimming: 7 bases; junction bases outside the gene matches: 8. Germline CDR1 and CDR2: MNHEY and SMNVEV (reference sequence). CDR3 protein: CASSPGQVGNEQFF. CDR3 nucleotide sequence: TGTGCCAGCAGTCCCGGACAGGTTGGGAATGAGCAGTTCTTC.